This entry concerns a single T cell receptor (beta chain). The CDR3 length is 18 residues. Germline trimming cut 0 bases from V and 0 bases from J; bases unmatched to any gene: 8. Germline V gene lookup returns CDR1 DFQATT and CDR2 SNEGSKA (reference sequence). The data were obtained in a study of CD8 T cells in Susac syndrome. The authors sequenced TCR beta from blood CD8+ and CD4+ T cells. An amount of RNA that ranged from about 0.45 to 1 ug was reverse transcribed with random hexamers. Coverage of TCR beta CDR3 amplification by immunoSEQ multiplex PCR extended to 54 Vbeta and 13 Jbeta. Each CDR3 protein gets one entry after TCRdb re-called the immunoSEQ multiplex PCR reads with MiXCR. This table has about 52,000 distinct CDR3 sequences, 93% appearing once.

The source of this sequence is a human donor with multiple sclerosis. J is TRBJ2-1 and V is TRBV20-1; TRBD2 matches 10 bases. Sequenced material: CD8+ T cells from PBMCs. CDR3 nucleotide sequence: TGCAGTGCTAGAGATGTGGCTAGCGGGGGCCTCTCCTACAATGAGCAGTTCTTC. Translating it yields CSARDVASGGLSYNEQFF.